The sequence of this T cell receptor beta chain was determined in a study of PD-1 blockade in classical Hodgkin lymphoma. Time point specified: cycle 4 day 1 (C4D1), after less than 7 weeks of nivolumab. Every patient experienced relapse after autologous stem cell transplantation, and brentuximab vedotin exposure varied. Germline loops: CDR1 MDHEN, CDR2 SYDVKM. This CDR3 is built from 16 residues. Trimming removed 10 bases at V and 4 bases at J, with 24 bases between. The data were produced by immunoSEQ multiplex PCR, yet TCRdb's version contains in-frame clones alone and is incomplete. This table holds tens of thousands of clones, 85% to 90% found once.

The sequencing here drew on peripheral blood mononuclear cells (PBMCs), taken before the fourth cycle of nivolumab. The rearrangement joins TRBV28 to TRBJ2-3; D may match TRBD1 or TRBD2 (7 bases each). This receptor was identified in a human donor with classical Hodgkin lymphoma. The CDR3 DNA reads TGTGCCACCAGGGGGGTCGGCGGGAGTAGCCCAGATACGCAGTATTTT. Protein: CATRGVGGSSPDTQYF.